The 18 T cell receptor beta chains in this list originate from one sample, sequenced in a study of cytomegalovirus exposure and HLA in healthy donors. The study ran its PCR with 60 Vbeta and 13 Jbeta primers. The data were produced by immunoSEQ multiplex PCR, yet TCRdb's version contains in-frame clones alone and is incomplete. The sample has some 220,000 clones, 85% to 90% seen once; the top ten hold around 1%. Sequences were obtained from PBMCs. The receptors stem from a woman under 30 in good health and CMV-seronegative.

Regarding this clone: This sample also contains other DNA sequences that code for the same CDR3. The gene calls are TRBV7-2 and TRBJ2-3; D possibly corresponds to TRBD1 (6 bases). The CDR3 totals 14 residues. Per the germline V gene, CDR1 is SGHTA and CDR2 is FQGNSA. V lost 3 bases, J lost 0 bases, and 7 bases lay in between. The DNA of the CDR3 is TGTGCCAGCAGCTTGACAGGTAGCACAGATACGCAGTATTTT. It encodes CASSLTGSTDTQYF.

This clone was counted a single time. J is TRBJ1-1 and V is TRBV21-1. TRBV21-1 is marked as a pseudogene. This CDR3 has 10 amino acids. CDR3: CASRKREAFF. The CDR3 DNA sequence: TGTGCCAGCAGGAAGCGTGAAGCTTTCTTT.

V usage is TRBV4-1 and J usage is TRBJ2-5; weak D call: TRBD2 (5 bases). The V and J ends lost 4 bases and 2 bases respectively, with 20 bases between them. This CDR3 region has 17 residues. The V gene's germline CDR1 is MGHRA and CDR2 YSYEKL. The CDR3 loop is CASSPSFSGSIQETQYF. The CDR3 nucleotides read TGCGCCAGCAGCCCGTCATTCAGCGGATCAATTCAAGAGACCCAGTACTTC.

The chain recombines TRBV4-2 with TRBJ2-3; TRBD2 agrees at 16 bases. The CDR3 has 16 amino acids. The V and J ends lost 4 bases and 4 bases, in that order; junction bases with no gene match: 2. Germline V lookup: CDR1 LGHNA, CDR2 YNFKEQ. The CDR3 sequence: CASSPGLAGGPDTQYF. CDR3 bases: TGTGCCAGCAGCCCGGGACTAGCGGGGGGGCCAGATACGCAGTATTTT.

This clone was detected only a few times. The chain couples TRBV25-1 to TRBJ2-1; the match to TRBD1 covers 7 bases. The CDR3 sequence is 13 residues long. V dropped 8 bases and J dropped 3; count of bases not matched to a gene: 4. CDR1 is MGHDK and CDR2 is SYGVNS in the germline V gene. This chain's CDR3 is CASRRDSYNEQFF. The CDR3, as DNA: TGTGCCAGCCGTCGGGACAGCTACAATGAGCAGTTCTTC.

CDR3 in amino acids: CASSEEGAELFF. CDR3 bases: TGTGCCAGCAGCGAAGAGGGGGCAGAACTGTTTTTT. This chain links TRBV7-6 with TRBJ1-4; 7 bases align to TRBD1. The V gene's germline CDR1 is SGHVS and CDR2 FNYEAQ. The CDR3 runs 12 residues. The ends lost 5 bases at V and 12 bases at J; junction bases unmatched: 6.

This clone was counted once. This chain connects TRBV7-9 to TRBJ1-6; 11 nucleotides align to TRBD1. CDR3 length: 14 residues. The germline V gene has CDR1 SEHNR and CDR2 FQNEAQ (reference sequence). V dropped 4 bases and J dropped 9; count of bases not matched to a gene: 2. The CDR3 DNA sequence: TGTGCCAGCAGCTGGGACAGGGGGGGTTCACCCCTCCACTTT. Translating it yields CASSWDRGGSPLHF.

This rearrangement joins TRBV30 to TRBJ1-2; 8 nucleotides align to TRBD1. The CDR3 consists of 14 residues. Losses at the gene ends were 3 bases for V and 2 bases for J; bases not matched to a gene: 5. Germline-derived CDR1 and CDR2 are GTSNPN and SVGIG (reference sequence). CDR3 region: CAWRSGGWNYGYTF. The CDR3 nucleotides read TGTGCCTGGAGGTCAGGGGGCTGGAACTATGGCTACACCTTC.

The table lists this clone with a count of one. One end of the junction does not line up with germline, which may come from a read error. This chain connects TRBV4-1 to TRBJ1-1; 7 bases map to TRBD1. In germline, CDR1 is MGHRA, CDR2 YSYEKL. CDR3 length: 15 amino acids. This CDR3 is CASSEGQLKNSEAFF. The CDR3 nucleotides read TGCGCCAGCAGCGAGGGACAGCTCAAGAACTCTGAAGCTTTCTTT.

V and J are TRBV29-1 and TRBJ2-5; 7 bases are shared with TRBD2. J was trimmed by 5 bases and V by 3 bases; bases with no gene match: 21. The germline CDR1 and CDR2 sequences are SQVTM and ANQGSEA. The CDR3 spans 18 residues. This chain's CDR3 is CSVEDLAVPAGLRETQYF. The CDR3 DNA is TGCAGCGTTGAGGACCTGGCTGTACCAGCGGGATTACGGGAGACCCAGTACTTC.

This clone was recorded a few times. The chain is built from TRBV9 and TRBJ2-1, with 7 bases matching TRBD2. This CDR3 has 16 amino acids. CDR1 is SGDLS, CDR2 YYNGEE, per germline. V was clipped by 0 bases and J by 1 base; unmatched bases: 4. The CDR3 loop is CASSVGGGRSYNEQFF. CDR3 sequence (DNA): TGTGCCAGCAGCGTAGGGGGCGGGAGATCCTACAATGAGCAGTTCTTC.

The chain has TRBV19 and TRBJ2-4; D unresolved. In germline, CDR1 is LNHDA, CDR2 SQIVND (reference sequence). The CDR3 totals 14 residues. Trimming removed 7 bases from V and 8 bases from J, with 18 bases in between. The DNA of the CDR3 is TGTGCCAGTACCTCCCCCGAGGTCCGTTACATTCAGTACTTC. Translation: CASTSPEVRYIQYF.

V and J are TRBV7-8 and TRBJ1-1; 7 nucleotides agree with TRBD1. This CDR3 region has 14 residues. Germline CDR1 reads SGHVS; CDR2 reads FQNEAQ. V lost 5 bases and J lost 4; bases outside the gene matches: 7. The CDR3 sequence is CASSKQGSVTEAFF. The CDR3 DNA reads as TGTGCCAGCAGCAAACAGGGGAGCGTCACTGAAGCTTTCTTT. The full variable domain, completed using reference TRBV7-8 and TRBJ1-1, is GAGVSQSPRYKVAKRGQDVALRCDPISGHVSLFWYQQALGQGPEFLTYFQNEAQLDKSGLPSDRFFAERPEGSVSTLKIQRTQQEDSAVYLCASSKQGSVTEAFFGQGTRLTVV.

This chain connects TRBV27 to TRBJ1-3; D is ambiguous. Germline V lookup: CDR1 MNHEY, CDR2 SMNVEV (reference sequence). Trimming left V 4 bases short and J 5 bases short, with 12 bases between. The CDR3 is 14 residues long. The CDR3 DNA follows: TGTGCCAGCAGTTCCCTAGTCCGTCGAAACACCATATATTTT. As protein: CASSSLVRRNTIYF.

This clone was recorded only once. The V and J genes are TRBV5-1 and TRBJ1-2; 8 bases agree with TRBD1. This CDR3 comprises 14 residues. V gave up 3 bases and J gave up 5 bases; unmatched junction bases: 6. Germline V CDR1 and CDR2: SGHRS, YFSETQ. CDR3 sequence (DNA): TGCGCCAGCAGCTGGGGACAGGAAAAGTATGGCTACACCTTC. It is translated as CASSWGQEKYGYTF. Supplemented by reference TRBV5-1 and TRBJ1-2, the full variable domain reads KAGVTQTPRYLIKTRGQQVTLSCSPISGHRSVSWYQQTPGQGLQFLFEYFSETQRNKGNFPGRFSGRQFSNSRSEMNVSTLELGDSALYLCASSWGQEKYGYTFGSGTRLTVV.

The CDR3 region is CASRGEGAQQYF. CDR3 bases: TGTGCCAGCAGAGGAGAAGGGGCACAGCAGTACTTC. The chain carries TRBV9 and TRBJ2-7, with a weak D call TRBD1 (5 bases). V was shortened by 5 bases and J by 8 bases, with 14 bases between the two germline ends. This CDR3 is 12 amino acids long. From germline, CDR1 is SGDLS and CDR2 YYNGEE.

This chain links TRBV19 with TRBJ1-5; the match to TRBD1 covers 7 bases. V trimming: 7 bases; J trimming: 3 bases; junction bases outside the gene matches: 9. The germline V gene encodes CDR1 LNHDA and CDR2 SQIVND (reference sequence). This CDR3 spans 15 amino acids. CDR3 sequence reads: CASTTQGGSNQPQHF. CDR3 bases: TGTGCCAGTACCACCCAGGGGGGTTCCAATCAGCCCCAGCATTTT.

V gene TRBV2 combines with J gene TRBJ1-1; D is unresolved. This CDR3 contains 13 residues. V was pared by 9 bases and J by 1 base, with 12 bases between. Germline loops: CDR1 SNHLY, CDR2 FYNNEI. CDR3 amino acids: CARATKRNTEAFF. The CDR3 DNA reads TGTGCCAGAGCTACGAAGCGGAACACTGAAGCTTTCTTT. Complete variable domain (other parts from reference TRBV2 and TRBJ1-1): EPEVTQTPSHQVTQMGQEVILRCVPISNHLYFYWYRQILGQKVEFLVSFYNNEISEKSEIFDDQFSVERPDGSNFTLKIRSTKLEDSAMYFCARATKRNTEAFFGQGTRLTVV.